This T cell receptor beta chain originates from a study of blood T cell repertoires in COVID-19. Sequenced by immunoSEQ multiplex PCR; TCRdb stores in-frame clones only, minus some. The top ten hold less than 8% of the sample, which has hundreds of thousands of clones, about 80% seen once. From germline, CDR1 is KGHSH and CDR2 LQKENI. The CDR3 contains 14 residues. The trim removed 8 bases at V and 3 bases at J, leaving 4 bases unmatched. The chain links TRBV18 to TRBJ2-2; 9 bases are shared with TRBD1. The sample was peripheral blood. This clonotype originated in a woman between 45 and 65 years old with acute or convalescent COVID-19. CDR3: CASRRQGDTGELFF. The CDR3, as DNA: TGTGCCAGCCGCCGACAGGGGGACACCGGGGAGCTGTTTTTT.